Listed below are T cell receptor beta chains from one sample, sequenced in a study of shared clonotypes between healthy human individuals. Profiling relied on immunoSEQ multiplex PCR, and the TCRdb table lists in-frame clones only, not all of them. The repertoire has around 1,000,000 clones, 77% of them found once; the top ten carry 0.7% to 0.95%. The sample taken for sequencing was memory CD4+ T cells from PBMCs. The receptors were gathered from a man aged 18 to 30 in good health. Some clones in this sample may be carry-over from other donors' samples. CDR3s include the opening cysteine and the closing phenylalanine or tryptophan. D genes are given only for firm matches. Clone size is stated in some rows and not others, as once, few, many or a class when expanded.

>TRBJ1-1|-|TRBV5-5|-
CASSFRAQGFGTEAFF
TGTGCCAGCAGCTTTCGGGCGCAGGGTTTCGGCACTGAAGCTTTCTTT
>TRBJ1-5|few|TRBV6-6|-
CASIERGNQPQHF
TGTGCCAGCATCGAACGAGGGAATCAGCCCCAGCATTTT
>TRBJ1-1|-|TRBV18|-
CASWRQLPNTEAFF
TGTGCCAGCTGGAGACAGCTACCGAACACTGAAGCTTTCTTT
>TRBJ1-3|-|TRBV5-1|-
CASSLSSSGNTIYF
TGCGCCAGCAGCTTATCCTCATCTGGAAACACCATATATTTT
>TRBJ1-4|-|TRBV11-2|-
CASSSGANNEKLFF
TGTGCCAGCAGTTCCGGGGCCAATAATGAAAAACTGTTTTTT
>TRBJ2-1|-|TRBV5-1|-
CASRDNSYNEQFF
TGCGCCAGCCGGGACAACTCCTACAATGAGCAGTTCTTC
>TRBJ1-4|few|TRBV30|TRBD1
CAWSVWDRVEKLFF
TGTGCCTGGAGTGTGTGGGACAGAGTTGAAAAACTGTTTTTT
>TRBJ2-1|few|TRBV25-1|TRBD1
CASSDPRGTGYNEQFF
TGTGCCAGCAGTGACCCCAGGGGGACCGGCTACAATGAGCAGTTCTTC
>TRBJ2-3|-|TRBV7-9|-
CASSLYGPRTDTQYF
TGTGCCAGCAGCTTGTACGGGCCCCGCACAGATACGCAGTATTTT
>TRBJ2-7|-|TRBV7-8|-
CASSSLGGDSYEQYF
TGTGCCAGCAGCTCGCTCGGCGGGGATTCCTACGAGCAGTACTTC
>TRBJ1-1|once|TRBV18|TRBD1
CASSPPGQGGTEAFF
TGTGCCAGCTCACCCCCGGGACAGGGAGGAACTGAAGCTTTCTTT
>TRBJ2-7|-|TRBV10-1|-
CASSETLLQNEQYF
TGCGCCAGCAGTGAGACCCTGCTACAAAACGAGCAGTACTTC
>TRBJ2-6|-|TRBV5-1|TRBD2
CASSLYATSGVSGANVLTF
TGCGCCAGCAGCTTATACGCTACTAGCGGGGTCTCTGGGGCCAACGTCCTGACTTTC
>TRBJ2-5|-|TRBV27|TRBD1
CASSLLNRGETQYF
TGTGCCAGCAGTTTACTAAACAGGGGAGAGACCCAGTACTTC
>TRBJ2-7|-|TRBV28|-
CASSLYGPRGYYEQYF
TGTGCCAGCAGTCTTTACGGGCCGCGGGGTTACTACGAGCAGTACTTC
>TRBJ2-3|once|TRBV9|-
CASSVEGQEDTQYF
TGTGCCAGCAGCGTAGAGGGCCAAGAGGATACGCAGTATTTT
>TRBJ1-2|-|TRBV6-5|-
CASRLRDENGYTF
TGTGCCAGCAGACTTCGTGACGAAAACGGCTACACCTTC
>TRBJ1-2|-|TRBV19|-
CASTPEGGKSNYGYTF
TGTGCCAGTACCCCCGAGGGCGGTAAAAGTAACTATGGCTACACCTTC
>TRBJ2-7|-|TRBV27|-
CASSSAGPVYEQYF
TGTGCCAGCAGTTCTGCGGGGCCGGTATACGAGCAGTACTTC
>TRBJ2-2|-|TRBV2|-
CASRGRINTGELFF
TGTGCCAGCAGGGGACGGATCAACACCGGGGAGCTGTTTTTT
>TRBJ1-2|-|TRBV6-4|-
CASRSRPTLGGYTF
TGTGCCAGCAGGTCCCGGCCGACGTTGGGGGGCTACACCTTC
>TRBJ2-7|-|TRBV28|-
CASSLFPDSSYEQYF
TGTGCCAGCAGTTTATTTCCGGACAGCTCCTACGAGCAGTACTTC
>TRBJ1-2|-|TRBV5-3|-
CARSLAIPSLPYGYTF
TGTGCCAGAAGCTTGGCTATCCCCTCACTCCCATATGGCTACACCTTC
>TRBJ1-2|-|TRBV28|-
CASSLLGNRVSSVYTF
TGTGCCAGCAGTTTATTGGGAAACAGGGTCTCTAGTGTCTACACCTTC
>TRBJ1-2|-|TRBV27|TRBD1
CASSFSGGGNYGYTF
TGTGCCAGCAGTTTTTCAGGGGGGGGCAACTATGGCTACACCTTC
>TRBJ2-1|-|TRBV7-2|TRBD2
CASTTGTSGYNEQFF
TGTGCCAGCACTACCGGGACTAGCGGTTACAATGAGCAGTTCTTC
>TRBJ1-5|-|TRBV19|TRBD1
CASSYRQGDNQPQHF
TGTGCCAGTAGTTACCGACAGGGTGACAATCAGCCCCAGCATTTT
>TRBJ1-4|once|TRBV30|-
CAWKPTPGANEKLFF
TGTGCCTGGAAACCTACTCCGGGAGCTAATGAAAAACTGTTTTTT
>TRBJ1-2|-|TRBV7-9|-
CASSSQNFRGNYGYTF
TGTGCCAGCAGCTCCCAGAATTTCAGGGGTAACTATGGCTACACCTTC
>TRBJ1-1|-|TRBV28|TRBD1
CASSAPGQGLGVTEAFF
TGTGCCAGCAGTGCGCCGGGACAGGGTTTGGGCGTCACTGAAGCTTTCTTT
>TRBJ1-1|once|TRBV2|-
CASRAQGPEAFF
TGTGCCAGCAGGGCGCAGGGGCCTGAAGCTTTCTTT
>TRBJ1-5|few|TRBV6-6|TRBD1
CASSLGTQGTQPQHF
TGTGCCAGCAGTCTAGGGACACAGGGGACTCAGCCCCAGCATTTT
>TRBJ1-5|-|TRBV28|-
CASSLGWGSNQPQHF
TGTGCCAGCAGTTTAGGTTGGGGGTCAAATCAGCCCCAGCATTTT